This T cell receptor beta chain derives from a study of T-cell reconstitution after alpha-beta-depleted transplantation in children. Preparation of the TCRbeta library involved a method that used unique molecular identifiers. MiXCR, run by TCRdb on the PCR reads, gives a single entry per CDR3 protein. The sample includes around 240,000 distinct CDR3 sequences, 9.7% of them seen just once. V was clipped by 5 bases and J by 7 bases, with 11 bases between them. This CDR3 region has 12 residues. This clonotype has a count of ten or more. Sequencing used PBMCs from the stem cell graft donor, obtained from the stem cell graft. This rearrangement joins TRBV12-3 or TRBV12-4 to TRBJ1-2; no clear D gene. The clonotype was recovered from a human donor who donated a stem cell graft to a child with SCID. CDR3 coding DNA: TGTGCCAGCAGTCCTGACCCAGGTGGCTACACCTTC. Its translation is CASSPDPGGYTF.